This T cell receptor beta chain was sequenced in a study of blood T cell repertoires in COVID-19. Whole-study context: Sites in the United States, Italy and Spain provided acute and convalescent COVID-19 samples. Sample material is recorded as cDNA or gDNA derived from T cells, B-cell-depleted T cells, or PBMCs.

The CDR3 loop spans 15 amino acids. V shed 4 bases and J 6 bases; nucleotides not matched to a gene: 10. CDR1 and CDR2 from the germline V gene are SGHRS and YFSETQ. Methods used by the authors: Amplification from reference gene primers served as the basis for estimated nucleated cell counts. Sequenced by immunoSEQ multiplex PCR; TCRdb stores in-frame clones only, minus some. The DNA was the basis for D and trimming; V, J and clone size are from that table. The sample yields about 200,000 clones, approximately 90% seen once. The genes are TRBV5-1 and TRBJ2-3; 8 bases are a match to TRBD2. The clonotype comes from a man aged 45-65 years with acute or convalescent COVID-19. Specimen: peripheral blood. This CDR3 reads CASSPGASGRDTQYF. For the CDR3, the DNA is TGCGCCAGCAGCCCGGGGGCTAGCGGGCGGGATACGCAGTATTTT.